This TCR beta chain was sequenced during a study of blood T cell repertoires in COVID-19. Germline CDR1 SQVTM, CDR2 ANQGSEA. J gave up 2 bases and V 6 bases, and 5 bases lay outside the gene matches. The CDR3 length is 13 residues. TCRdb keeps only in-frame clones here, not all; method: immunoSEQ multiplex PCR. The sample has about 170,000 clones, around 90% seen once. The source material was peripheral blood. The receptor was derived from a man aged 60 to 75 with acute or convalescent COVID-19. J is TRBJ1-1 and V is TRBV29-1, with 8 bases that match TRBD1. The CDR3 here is CSVLTGANTEAFF. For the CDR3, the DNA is TGCAGCGTCCTGACAGGGGCTAACACTGAAGCTTTCTTT.